The 5 T cell receptor beta chains below all came from one sample that was sequenced in a study of shared clonotypes between healthy human individuals. TCRdb's table, derived via immunoSEQ multiplex PCR, lists solely in-frame clones and lacks some. This table holds 1.5 million to 2.5 million clones, roughly 94% found once. Terminally differentiated effector memory CD45RA+ cells were excluded from the naive CD8 cells, which were CD45RO-negative and positively selected for CCR7. Input material: naive CD8+ T cells sorted from blood. The receptors originated from a man aged 18 to 35 in good health.

The chain couples TRBV27 to TRBJ1-1, with D uncertain. This CDR3 spans 15 amino acids. Germline lookup yields CDR1 MNHEY and CDR2 SMNVEV (reference sequence). Trimming removed 6 bases from V and 2 bases from J, with 16 bases in between. In DNA form, the CDR3 reads TGTGCCAGCAGGTGGGGTTCGGGATACAACACTGAAGCTTTCTTT. Translation: CASRWGSGYNTEAFF.

The chain recombines TRBV5-4 with TRBJ2-3; 15 bases are a match to TRBD2. The junction had 3 bases not matched to a gene; V was cut back by 4 bases and J by 3 bases. The germline gives CDR1 SGHNT, CDR2 YYREEE (reference sequence). The CDR3 length is 16 residues. The CDR3 sequence: CASSDGTSGRTDTQYF. Here the CDR3 DNA reads TGTGCCAGCAGCGATGGGACTAGCGGGAGGACAGATACGCAGTATTTT.

This chain joins TRBV5-4 and TRBJ1-3; TRBD1 is a possible D gene (6 bases). Germline V lookup: CDR1 SGHNT, CDR2 YYREEE (reference sequence). V was pared by 4 bases and J by 0 bases, with 14 bases between. The CDR3 extends over 16 amino acids. Here the CDR3 reads CASSPAVDSSGNTIYF. The CDR3 coding sequence is TGTGCCAGCAGCCCCGCCGTGGACAGCTCTGGAAACACCATATATTTT. The full variable domain, completed using reference TRBV5-4 and TRBJ1-3, is ETGVTQSPTHLIKTRGQQVTLRCSSQSGHNTVSWYQQALGQGPQFIFQYYREEENGRGNFPPRFSGLQFPNYSSELNVNALELDDSALYLCASSPAVDSSGNTIYFGEGSWLTVV.

The chain has TRBV11-2 and TRBJ2-7, with D maybe TRBD2 (6 bases). Trimming cost V 4 bases and J 6 bases, with 13 bases left between them. The CDR3 has 13 residues. Per the germline V gene, CDR1 is SGHAT and CDR2 is FQNNGV. In DNA form, the CDR3 reads TGTGCCAGCAGCTACCGGGAGTCGACCGAGCAGTACTTC. It is translated as CASSYRESTEQYF.

The chain is built from TRBV10-3 and TRBJ2-7; D is perhaps TRBD1 (5 bases). V shed 2 bases and J shed 1 base, with 12 bases lying between them. The CDR3 loop spans 15 amino acids. CDR1 and CDR2 (germline): ENHRY, SYGVKD. As DNA, the CDR3 is TGTGCCATCAGTGAGCCAGGGTACTCATCCTACGAGCAGTACTTC. Protein: CAISEPGYSSYEQYF.